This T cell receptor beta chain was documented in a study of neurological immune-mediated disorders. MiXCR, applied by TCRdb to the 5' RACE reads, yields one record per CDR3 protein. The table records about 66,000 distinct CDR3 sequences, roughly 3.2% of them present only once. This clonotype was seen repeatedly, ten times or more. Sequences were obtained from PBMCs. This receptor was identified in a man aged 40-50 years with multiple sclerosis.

CDR3 DNA sequence: TGCAGTGCTAGAGGAGCGGGAGGGCAGGAGCAGTACTTC. Translated, it gives CSARGAGGQEQYF. The V call is TRBV20-1, the J call TRBJ2-7; 10 nucleotides align to TRBD2. Germline values: CDR1 DFQATT, CDR2 SNEGSKA (reference sequence). The CDR3 runs 13 residues. V was pared by 1 base and J by 7 bases, with 4 bases of the junction left unmatched.